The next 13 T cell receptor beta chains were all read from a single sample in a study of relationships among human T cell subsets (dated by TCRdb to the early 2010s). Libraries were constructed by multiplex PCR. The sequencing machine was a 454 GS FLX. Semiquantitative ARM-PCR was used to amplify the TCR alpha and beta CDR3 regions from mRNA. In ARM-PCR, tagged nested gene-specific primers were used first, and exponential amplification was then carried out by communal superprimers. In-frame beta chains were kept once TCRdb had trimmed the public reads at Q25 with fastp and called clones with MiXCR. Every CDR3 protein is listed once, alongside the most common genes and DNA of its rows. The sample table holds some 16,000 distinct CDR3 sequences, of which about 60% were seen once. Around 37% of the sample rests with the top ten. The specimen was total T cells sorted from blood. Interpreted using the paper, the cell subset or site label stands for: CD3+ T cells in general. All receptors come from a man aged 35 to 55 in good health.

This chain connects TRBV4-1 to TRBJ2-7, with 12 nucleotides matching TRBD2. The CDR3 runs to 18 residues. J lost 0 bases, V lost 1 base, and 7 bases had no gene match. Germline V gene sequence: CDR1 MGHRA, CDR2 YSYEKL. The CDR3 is CASSQGLAGGTLSYEQYF. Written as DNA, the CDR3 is TGCGCCAGCAGCCAAGGGCTAGCGGGAGGGACCCTCTCCTACGAGCAGTACTTC.

The CDR3 DNA follows: TGTGCCAGCAGCAGCCTAGCGGGCTCCTACGAGCAGTACTTC. Encoded protein: CASSSLAGSYEQYF. J is TRBJ2-7 and V is TRBV11-2; 8 positions agree with TRBD2. The CDR3 extends over 14 amino acids. Germline CDR1 is SGHAT and CDR2 is FQNNGV. Trimming at V came to 5 bases and at J to 0 bases, leaving 3 bases not matched to a gene.

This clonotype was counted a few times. CDR3 loop: CASSLNPGQGYEQYF. The DNA for the CDR3 is TGTGCCAGCAGCTTAAACCCGGGACAGGGTTACGAGCAGTACTTC. The chain joins TRBV11-2 to TRBJ2-7; 9 bases match TRBD1. The CDR3 runs 15 residues. Per germline, CDR1 SGHAT and CDR2 FQNNGV. The V gene end was trimmed by 2 bases and the J gene end by 4 bases; junction bases not matched to a gene: 6.

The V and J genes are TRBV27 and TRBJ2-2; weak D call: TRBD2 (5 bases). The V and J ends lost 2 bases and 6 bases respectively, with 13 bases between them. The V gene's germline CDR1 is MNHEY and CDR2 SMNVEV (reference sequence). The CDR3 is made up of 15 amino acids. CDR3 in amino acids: CASSLRAERAGELFF. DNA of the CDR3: TGTGCCAGCAGTTTAAGAGCGGAACGGGCCGGGGAGCTGTTTTTT.

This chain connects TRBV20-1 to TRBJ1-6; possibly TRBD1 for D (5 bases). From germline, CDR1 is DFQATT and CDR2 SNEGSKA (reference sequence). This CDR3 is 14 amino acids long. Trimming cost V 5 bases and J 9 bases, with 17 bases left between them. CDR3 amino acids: CSASQGIGGSPLHF. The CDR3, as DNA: TGCAGTGCTTCACAAGGAATTGGGGGTTCACCCCTCCACTTT.

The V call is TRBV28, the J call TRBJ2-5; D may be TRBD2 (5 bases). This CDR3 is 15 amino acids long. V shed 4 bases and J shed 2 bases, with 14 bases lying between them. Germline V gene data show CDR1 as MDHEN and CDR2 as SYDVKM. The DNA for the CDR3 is TGTGCCAGCAGTTCCCCAGACCGGGGTCAAGAGACCCAGTACTTC. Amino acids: CASSSPDRGQETQYF.

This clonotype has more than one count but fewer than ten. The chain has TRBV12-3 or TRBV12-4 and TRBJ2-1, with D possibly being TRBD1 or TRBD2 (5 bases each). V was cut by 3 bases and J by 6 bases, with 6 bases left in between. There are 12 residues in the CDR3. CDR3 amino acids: CASSFGTNEQFF. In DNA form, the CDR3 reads TGTGCCAGCAGTTTCGGGACCAATGAGCAGTTCTTC.

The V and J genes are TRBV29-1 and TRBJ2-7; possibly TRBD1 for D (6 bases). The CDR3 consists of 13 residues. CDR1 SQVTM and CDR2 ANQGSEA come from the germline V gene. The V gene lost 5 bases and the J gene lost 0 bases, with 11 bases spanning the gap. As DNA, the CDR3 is TGCAGCGTTAAAAGGGGGAGCTCCTACGAGCAGTACTTC. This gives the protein CSVKRGSSYEQYF.

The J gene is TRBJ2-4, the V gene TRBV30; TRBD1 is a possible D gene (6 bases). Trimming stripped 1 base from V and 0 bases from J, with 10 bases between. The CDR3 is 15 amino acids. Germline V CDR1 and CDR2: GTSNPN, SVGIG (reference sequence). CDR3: CAWSEGGSAKNIQYF. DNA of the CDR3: TGTGCCTGGAGTGAAGGGGGTTCAGCCAAAAACATTCAGTACTTC. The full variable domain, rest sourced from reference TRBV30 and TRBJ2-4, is SQTIHQWPATLVQPVGSPLSLECTVEGTSNPNLYWYRQAAGRGLQLLFYSVGIGQISSEVPQNLSASRPQDRQFILSSKKLLLSDSGFYLCAWSEGGSAKNIQYFGAGTRLSVL.

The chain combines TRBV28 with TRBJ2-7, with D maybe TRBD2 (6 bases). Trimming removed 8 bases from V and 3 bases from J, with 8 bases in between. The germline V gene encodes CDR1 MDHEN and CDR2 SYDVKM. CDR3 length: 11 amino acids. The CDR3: CASHGGYEQYF. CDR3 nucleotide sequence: TGTGCCAGCCACGGGGGCTACGAGCAGTACTTC.

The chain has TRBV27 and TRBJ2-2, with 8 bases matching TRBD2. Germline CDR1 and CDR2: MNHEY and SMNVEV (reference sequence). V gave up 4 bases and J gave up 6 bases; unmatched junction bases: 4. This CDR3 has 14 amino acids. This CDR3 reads CASSSGREAGELFF. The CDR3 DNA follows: TGTGCCAGCAGTTCTGGGCGGGAGGCCGGGGAGCTGTTTTTT.

The CDR3 loop reads CASSSGPGYEQYF. The CDR3 DNA reads TGTGCCAGCAGCTCCGGACCGGGGTACGAGCAGTACTTC. The chain has TRBV11-2 and TRBJ2-7, with D possibly TRBD2 on 5 matching bases. V gave up 4 bases and J gave up 4 bases, with 11 bases separating them. Germline V CDR1 and CDR2: SGHAT, FQNNGV. CDR3 size: 13 residues.

CDR3 amino acids: CSVEGLIAGTGLYTYEQYF. The CDR3 DNA sequence: TGCAGCGTTGAAGGTTTAATAGCCGGGACAGGCCTTTATACCTACGAGCAGTACTTC. This rearrangement joins TRBV29-1 to TRBJ2-7; the match to TRBD1 covers 8 bases. The CDR3 runs to 19 residues. The ends lost 1 base at V and 2 bases at J; junction bases unmatched: 19. Per germline, CDR1 SQVTM and CDR2 ANQGSEA.